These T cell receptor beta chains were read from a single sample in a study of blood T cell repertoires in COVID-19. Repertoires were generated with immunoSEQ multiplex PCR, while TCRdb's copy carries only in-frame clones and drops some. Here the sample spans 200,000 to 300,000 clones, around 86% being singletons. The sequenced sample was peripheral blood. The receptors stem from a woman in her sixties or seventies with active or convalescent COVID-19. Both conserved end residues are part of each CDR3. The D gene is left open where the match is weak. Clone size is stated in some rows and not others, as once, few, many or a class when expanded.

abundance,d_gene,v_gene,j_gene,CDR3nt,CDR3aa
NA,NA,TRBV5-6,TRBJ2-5,TGTGCCAGCAGCTTGGCCAGGAGGGAGACCCAGTACTTC,CASSLARRETQYF
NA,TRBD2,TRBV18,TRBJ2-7,TGTGCCAGCTCCCCCGGACTAGCGGGCTCCTACGAGCAGTACTTC,CASSPGLAGSYEQYF
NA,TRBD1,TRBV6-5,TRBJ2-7,TGTGCCAGCGGAGACAGGGGGGCCTCCTACGAGCAGTACTTC,CASGDRGASYEQYF
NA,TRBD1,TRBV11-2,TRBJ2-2,TGTGCCAGCAGCTTAGGGCAGGGGGCTATCGGGGAGCTGTTTTTT,CASSLGQGAIGELFF
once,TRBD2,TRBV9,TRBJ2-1,TGTGCCAGCAGCGTTAGCGGGGCCCCCTACAATGAGCAGTTCTTC,CASSVSGAPYNEQFF
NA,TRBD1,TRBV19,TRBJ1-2,TGTGCCAGTAGCCCACAGGGGGACTATGGCTACACCTTC,CASSPQGDYGYTF
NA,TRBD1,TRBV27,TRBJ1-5,TGTGCCAGCAGTTTGAGGGACAGGGTCAGCAATCAGCCCCAGCATTTT,CASSLRDRVSNQPQHF
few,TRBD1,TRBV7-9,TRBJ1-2,TGTGCCAGCGGACAGGGAGGGCCCGGAGGCTACACCTTC,CASGQGGPGGYTF
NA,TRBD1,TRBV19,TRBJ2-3,TGTGCCAGTAGCCCAGGGGGAGATACGCAGTATTTT,CASSPGGDTQYF
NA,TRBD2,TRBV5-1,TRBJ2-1,TGCGCCAGCAGCTTGGCGGGTCCAGCGGGAGGGGAGTTCTTC,CASSLAGPAGGEFF
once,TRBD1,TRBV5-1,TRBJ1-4,TGCGCCAGCAGCTTAGGGACAGGGTTTGAAAAACTGTTTTTT,CASSLGTGFEKLFF
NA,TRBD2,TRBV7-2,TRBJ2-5,TGTGCCAGCAGCTTAGTTATCGGGGGGCAAGAGACCCAGTACTTC,CASSLVIGGQETQYF
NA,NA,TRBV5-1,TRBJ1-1,TGCGCCAGCAGCTTGGTTTCGGGAAGTCCACGAACTGAAGCTTTCTTT,CASSLVSGSPRTEAFF
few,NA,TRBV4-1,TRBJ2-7,TGCGCCAGCAGCCGGAACGTGGGGAGGGAGCAGTACTTC,CASSRNVGREQYF
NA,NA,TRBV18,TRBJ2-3,TGTGCCAGCTCACCACGACACAGACCAGCAGATACGCAGTATTTT,CASSPRHRPADTQYF
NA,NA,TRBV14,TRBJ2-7,TGTGCCAGCAGCCAAGTTGGCACCAGGGGCTCCTACGAGCAGTACTTC,CASSQVGTRGSYEQYF
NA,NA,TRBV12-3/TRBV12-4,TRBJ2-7,TGTGCCAGCAGCCCTTTCGGGTCCTACGAGCAGTACTTC,CASSPFGSYEQYF
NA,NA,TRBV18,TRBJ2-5,TGTGCCAGCTCACAAACAGGTTTCCAAGAGACCCAGTACTTC,CASSQTGFQETQYF
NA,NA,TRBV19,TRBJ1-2,TGTGCCAGTAGTCACCGGGTTGGATATGGCTACACCTTC,CASSHRVGYGYTF
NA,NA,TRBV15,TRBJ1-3,TGTGCCACCAGCAGAGATCGGGGGTCCGGGAGCATTGGAAACACCATATATTTT,CATSRDRGSGSIGNTIYF
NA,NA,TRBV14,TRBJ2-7,TGTGCCAGCAGCCAAGTTACGGAGTCCTACGAGCAGTACTTC,CASSQVTESYEQYF
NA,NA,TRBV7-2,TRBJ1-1,TGTGCCAGCAGCCTAGGGACCCCAGGGTTCACTGAAGCTTTCTTT,CASSLGTPGFTEAFF
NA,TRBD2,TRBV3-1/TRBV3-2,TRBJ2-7,TGTGCCAGCAGCCATGAAGGACTAGCGGCCGAGCAGTACTTC,CASSHEGLAAEQYF
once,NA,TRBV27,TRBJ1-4,TGTGCCAGCAGGCAGGCAACTAATGAAAAACTGTTTTTT,CASRQATNEKLFF
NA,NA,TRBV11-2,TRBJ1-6,TGTGCCAGCAGCCCTCAGGGGCAACTTTCCTATAATTCACCCCTCCACTTT,CASSPQGQLSYNSPLHF
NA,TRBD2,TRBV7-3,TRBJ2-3,TGTGCCAGCAGCGGACCGGGACTAGGTCCAGATACGCAGTATTTT,CASSGPGLGPDTQYF
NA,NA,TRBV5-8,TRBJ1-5,TGTGCCAGCAGCCATGGACAGCCTAATCAGCCCCAGCATTTT,CASSHGQPNQPQHF